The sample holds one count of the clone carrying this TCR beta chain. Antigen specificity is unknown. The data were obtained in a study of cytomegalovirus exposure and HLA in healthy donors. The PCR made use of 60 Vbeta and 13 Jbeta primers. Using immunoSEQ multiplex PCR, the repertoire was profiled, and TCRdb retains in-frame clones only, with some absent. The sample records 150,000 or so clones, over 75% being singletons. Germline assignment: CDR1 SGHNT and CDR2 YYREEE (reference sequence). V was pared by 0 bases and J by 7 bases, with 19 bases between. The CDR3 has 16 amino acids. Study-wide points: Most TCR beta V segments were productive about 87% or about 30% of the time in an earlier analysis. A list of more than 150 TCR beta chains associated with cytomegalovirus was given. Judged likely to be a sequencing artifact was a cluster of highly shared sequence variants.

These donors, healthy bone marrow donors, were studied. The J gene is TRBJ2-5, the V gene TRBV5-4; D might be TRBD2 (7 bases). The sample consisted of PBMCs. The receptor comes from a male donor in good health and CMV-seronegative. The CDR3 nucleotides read TGTGCCAGCAGCTTGGCTTTGAGGGGGGGGGAGGCGACCCAGTACTTC. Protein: CASSLALRGGEATQYF. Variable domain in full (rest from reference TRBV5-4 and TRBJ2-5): ETGVTQSPTHLIKTRGQQVTLRCSSQSGHNTVSWYQQALGQGPQFIFQYYREEENGRGNFPPRFSGLQFPNYSSELNVNALELDDSALYLCASSLALRGGEATQYFGPGTRLLVL.